This T cell receptor beta chain was recovered during a study of identical twins. From the 5' RACE reads, TCRdb called clonotypes with MiXCR, one entry per CDR3 protein. The table records under 800,000 distinct CDR3 sequences, approximately 21% of them present only once. The CDR3 is 13 residues long. V was trimmed by 2 bases and J by 5 bases, leaving 8 bases between them. CDR1 MNHEY and CDR2 SVGAGI come from the germline V gene. This sample also belongs to another study, concerning T cells expressing NK-cell markers. That work states: In about six donors, dominant CD3+CD56+NKG2C+ clones formed roughly 1.0-7.5% of CD8+ cells.

The sequence was obtained from a woman under 30 in good health. This chain connects TRBV6-5 to TRBJ2-3, with no clear D. The material sequenced was PBMCs. In DNA form, the CDR3 reads TGTGCCAGCAGTTACCTCGGTGGAGATACGCAGTATTTT. Its protein product is CASSYLGGDTQYF.